These 25 T cell receptor beta chains came from one sample sequenced in a study of blood T cell repertoires in COVID-19. The assay was immunoSEQ multiplex PCR, and TCRdb's table has in-frame clones only and misses some. The table includes 84,000 or so clones, 80% detected once. Sequencing was performed on peripheral blood. The receptors were gathered from a woman aged 80 or over with acute or convalescent COVID-19.

The V gene is TRBV5-1, the J gene TRBJ1-6; 11 bases agree with TRBD1. The germline V gene encodes CDR1 SGHRS and CDR2 YFSETQ. With V trimmed by 5 bases and J by 10 bases, 5 bases remained unmatched. This CDR3 region has 14 residues. CDR3 DNA sequence: TGCGCCAGCAGAGCCGGGACAGGGGGATCACCCCTCCACTTT. It yields the protein CASRAGTGGSPLHF.

Only a few counts were recorded for this clone. The V gene is TRBV18, the J gene TRBJ2-4; the match to TRBD1 covers 8 bases. This CDR3 has 18 residues. After removal of 6 bases from V and 1 base from J, the junction contained 14 bases not matched to a gene. The germline gives CDR1 KGHSH, CDR2 LQKENI. CDR3 residues: CASSQIRGDRRAKNIQYF. CDR3 bases: TGTGCCAGCTCGCAAATCAGGGGGGACAGGCGGGCCAAAAACATTCAGTACTTC.

This sequence joins TRBV18 and TRBJ2-1, with 11 positions matching TRBD2. The CDR3 contains 16 residues. V gave up 4 bases and J gave up 4 bases; unmatched junction bases: 6. Germline CDR1 and CDR2: KGHSH and LQKENI. In nucleotides, the CDR3 is TGTGCCAGCTCACTACTAGCGGGAGTTTCATACAATGAGCAGTTCTTC. This translates into CASSLLAGVSYNEQFF.

The chain employs TRBV21-1 and TRBJ2-7; the listed D gene, TRBD1, was not tested against the DNA. TRBV21-1 is recorded as a pseudogene. CDR3 size: 15 residues. As DNA, the CDR3 is TGTGCCAGCAGCAACGCGAGACAGGGAACCTACGAGCAGTACTTC. Amino acid sequence: CASSNARQGTYEQYF.

The V call is TRBV10-2, the J call TRBJ1-2; D unresolved. Trimming removed 7 bases at V and 8 bases at J, with 26 bases between. This CDR3 is built from 16 residues. The V gene's germline CDR1 is WSHSY and CDR2 SAAADI. CDR3 coding DNA: TGCGCCAGCATCCTCTCTCCGGAAACAGCCTCCCGCGGCTACACCTTC. This codes for CASILSPETASRGYTF.

This clone was recorded many times. The chain has TRBV3-1 (or the pseudogene TRBV3-2) and TRBJ2-3; weak D call: TRBD1 (5 bases). CDR1 and CDR2 (germline): LGHDT, YNNKEL (reference sequence). Between the trimmed V and J ends, which lost 0 bases and 10 bases, there was a span of 17 bases. This CDR3 is 15 amino acids long. CDR3 sequence (DNA): TGTGCCAGCAGCCAAGATGGGCAGGGTTTCATCTCGCAGTATTTT. This encodes CASSQDGQGFISQYF.

J is TRBJ1-1 and V is TRBV10-3, with D maybe TRBD1 (5 bases). Deletions cut 6 bases from V and 1 base from J, with 12 bases between. The CDR3 runs 14 residues. CDR1 is ENHRY and CDR2 is SYGVKD in the germline V gene. CDR3 amino acids: CAIRAPQGNTEAFF. In DNA, the CDR3 is TGTGCCATCAGGGCTCCCCAGGGGAACACTGAAGCTTTCTTT.

The rearrangement links TRBV5-1 to TRBJ2-4, with 11 bases matching TRBD2. J was trimmed by 0 bases and V by 1 base; bases with no gene match: 12. This CDR3 comprises 20 residues. Germline V gives CDR1 SGHRS, CDR2 YFSETQ. CDR3 sequence: CASSLYRLAGNTTAKNIQYF. The CDR3 nucleotides read TGCGCCAGCAGCTTGTACCGACTAGCGGGAAACACTACAGCCAAAAACATTCAGTACTTC.

J is TRBJ1-4 and V is TRBV11-2; D is unresolved. The CDR3 loop spans 15 amino acids. The V gene lost 5 bases and the J gene lost 4 bases, with 14 bases spanning the gap. Germline-derived CDR1 and CDR2 are SGHAT and FQNNGV. The CDR3 reads CASSPGRRGNEKLFF. The CDR3 DNA sequence: TGTGCCAGCAGCCCTGGGCGGCGGGGTAATGAAAAACTGTTTTTT.

The chain couples TRBV7-8 to TRBJ1-4, with D unresolved. The CDR3 is made up of 15 amino acids. Germline V gives CDR1 SGHVS, CDR2 FQNEAQ. Deletions cut 1 base from V and 6 bases from J, with 12 bases between. CDR3 in amino acids: CASSLGGSFYEKLFF. In DNA, the CDR3 is TGTGCCAGCAGCTTAGGAGGGTCTTTTTATGAAAAACTGTTTTTT. Variable domain in full (rest from reference TRBV7-8 and TRBJ1-4): GAGVSQSPRYKVAKRGQDVALRCDPISGHVSLFWYQQALGQGPEFLTYFQNEAQLDKSGLPSDRFFAERPEGSVSTLKIQRTQQEDSAVYLCASSLGGSFYEKLFFGSGTQLSVL.

V gene TRBV19 combines with J gene TRBJ1-1; D unresolved. The CDR3 is 14 amino acids. Germline V CDR1 and CDR2: LNHDA, SQIVND (reference sequence). V dropped 1 base and J dropped 1 base, with 7 bases sitting between them. The CDR3 spells CASSIGGGNTEAFF. CDR3 nucleotides: TGTGCCAGTAGTATAGGAGGAGGGAACACTGAAGCTTTCTTT.

This clone was recorded only once. This chain joins TRBV27 and TRBJ2-1, with 7 positions matching TRBD1. Germline values: CDR1 MNHEY, CDR2 SMNVEV (reference sequence). The CDR3 covers 15 residues. Germline trimming cut 7 bases from V and 4 bases from J; bases unmatched to any gene: 10. CDR3 in amino acids: CASTDRDARYNEQFF. DNA of the CDR3: TGTGCCAGCACAGACAGGGACGCAAGGTACAATGAGCAGTTCTTC.

V gene TRBV5-1 combines with J gene TRBJ2-5; 11 positions match TRBD1. Per the germline V gene, CDR1 is SGHRS and CDR2 is YFSETQ. Trimming took 7 bases from V and 3 from J; bases not matched to a gene: 5. The CDR3 contains 14 residues. CDR3 residues: CASAGTGGEETQYF. In nucleotides, the CDR3 is TGCGCCAGCGCCGGGACAGGGGGTGAAGAGACCCAGTACTTC.

The chain carries TRBV18 and TRBJ1-5; D is possibly TRBD1 (5 bases). Germline V gene lookup returns CDR1 KGHSH and CDR2 LQKENI. V was trimmed by 4 bases and J by 3 bases, leaving 10 bases between them. The CDR3 is 14 amino acids. CDR3 DNA sequence: TGTGCCAGCTCACACGACAGTCTCAATCAGCCCCAGCATTTT. Protein sequence: CASSHDSLNQPQHF.

The rearrangement links TRBV7-2 to TRBJ2-1; 9 bases are shared with TRBD1. This CDR3 has 16 residues. In germline, CDR1 is SGHTA, CDR2 FQGNSA. V dropped 5 bases and J dropped 11; count of bases not matched to a gene: 16. The CDR3 DNA sequence: TGTGCCAGCAGCCAAGGAACCGGGACAGGGATTAGTCAGCAGTTCTTC. It translates to CASSQGTGTGISQQFF.

J is TRBJ2-5 and V is TRBV30; 15 nucleotides agree with TRBD2. This CDR3 is built from 18 residues. The V gene's germline CDR1 is GTSNPN and CDR2 SVGIG (reference sequence). V gave up 3 bases and J gave up 2 bases; unmatched junction bases: 10. The CDR3 sequence is CAWRAGLAGGLGQETQYF. The CDR3 region has the DNA TGTGCCTGGAGAGCGGGACTAGCGGGGGGACTGGGGCAAGAGACCCAGTACTTC.

V is TRBV7-8 and J is TRBJ1-6, with 7 bases fitting TRBD1. The junction had 3 bases not matched to a gene; V was cut back by 0 bases and J by 10 bases. CDR1 SGHVS and CDR2 FQNEAQ come from the germline V gene. The CDR3 length is 14 residues. Written as DNA, the CDR3 is TGTGCCAGCAGCTTAGCGGGACAGTCCTCACCCCTCCACTTT. Translation: CASSLAGQSSPLHF.

V usage is TRBV19 and J usage is TRBJ1-2, with D hard to call. This CDR3 is 10 amino acids long. Trimming cost V 8 bases and J 4 bases, with 5 bases left between them. The germline V gene encodes CDR1 LNHDA and CDR2 SQIVND (reference sequence). CDR3 bases: TGTGCCAGTCGTCTCTATGGCTACACCTTC. It specifies CASRLYGYTF.

CDR3 sequence (DNA): TGCGCCAGCAGCGCGGACAGACCGGACACTGAAGCTTTCTTT. This gives the protein CASSADRPDTEAFF. V usage is TRBV5-1 and J usage is TRBJ1-1; TRBD1 might be the D (6 bases). V dropped 4 bases and J dropped 3 bases, with 13 bases sitting between them. The CDR3 is 14 residues long. CDR1 is SGHRS and CDR2 is YFSETQ in the germline V gene. Looking up the rest from reference TRBV5-1 and TRBJ1-1 gives the full variable domain: KAGVTQTPRYLIKTRGQQVTLSCSPISGHRSVSWYQQTPGQGLQFLFEYFSETQRNKGNFPGRFSGRQFSNSRSEMNVSTLELGDSALYLCASSADRPDTEAFFGQGTRLTVV.

CDR3 in DNA: TGTGCCAGCAGCTTCCCTGACAGGGGGCGGACTGAAGCTTTCTTT. This codes for CASSFPDRGRTEAFF. The chain carries TRBV7-2 and TRBJ1-1; TRBD1 aligns across 10 bases. Looked up from germline, CDR1 is SGHTA and CDR2 is FQGNSA. The CDR3 contains 15 residues. The junction had 6 bases not matched to a gene; V was cut back by 3 bases and J by 5 bases.

The chain is built from TRBV9 and TRBJ2-3; 7 positions match TRBD2. CDR1 is SGDLS and CDR2 is YYNGEE in the germline V gene. The CDR3 sequence is 16 residues long. J gave up 2 bases and V 4 bases, and 10 bases lay outside the gene matches. The CDR3 protein is CASSRLEGGPTDTQYF. CDR3 sequence (DNA): TGTGCCAGCAGCCGCCTTGAGGGAGGGCCCACAGATACGCAGTATTTT.

The rearrangement links TRBV19 to TRBJ1-2; TRBD1 matches at 8 bases. CDR3 length equals 13 residues. The junction had 1 base not matched to a gene; V was cut back by 3 bases and J by 4 bases. In germline, CDR1 is LNHDA, CDR2 SQIVND (reference sequence). CDR3 in amino acids: CASSIGTGYGYTF. CDR3 nucleotide sequence: TGTGCCAGTAGTATTGGGACAGGCTATGGCTACACCTTC. Together with reference TRBV19 and TRBJ1-2, the CDR3 gives the full variable domain: DGGITQSPKYLFRKEGQNVTLSCEQNLNHDAMYWYRQDPGQGLRLIYYSQIVNDFQKGDIAEGYSVSREKKESFPLTVTSAQKNPTAFYLCASSIGTGYGYTFGSGTRLTVV.

The rearrangement uses TRBV30 and TRBJ2-2; 12 bases align to TRBD2. Germline CDR1 and CDR2: GTSNPN and SVGIG (reference sequence). This CDR3 region has 16 residues. V was pared by 1 base and J by 5 bases, with 5 bases of the junction left unmatched. CDR3 amino acids: CAWSATSGGITGELFF. The CDR3 region has the DNA TGTGCCTGGAGTGCCACTAGCGGGGGGATTACCGGGGAGCTGTTTTTT.

The chain links TRBV6-5 to TRBJ2-7; 9 nucleotides align to TRBD1. This CDR3 contains 15 residues. Germline V lookup: CDR1 MNHEY, CDR2 SVGAGI. V dropped 8 bases and J dropped 0; count of bases not matched to a gene: 8. The CDR3 spells CASYPGTGFSYEQYF. CDR3 sequence (DNA): TGTGCCAGCTACCCCGGGACAGGGTTCTCCTACGAGCAGTACTTC.

The gene calls are TRBV7-9 and TRBJ1-1, with a tentative D call TRBD1 (5 bases). CDR3 length equals 14 residues. CDR1 is SEHNR, CDR2 FQNEAQ, per germline (reference sequence). The V and J ends lost 4 bases and 3 bases respectively, with 12 bases between them. The DNA of the CDR3 is TGTGCCAGCAGCTCCTACTCGGGGGACACTGAAGCTTTCTTT. This encodes CASSSYSGDTEAFF.